This TCR beta chain appears in the sequencing data of a study of metastatic and nonmetastatic thyroid tumors. Germline-derived CDR1 and CDR2 are MNHNS and SASEGT. This CDR3 has 13 residues. V was trimmed by 8 bases and J by 1 base, leaving 9 bases between them. TCRdb re-called clones from the PCR reads using MiXCR. The sample lists around 30,000 clones; approximately 17% were seen once. Patients had received no treatment of any kind before thyroid surgery. The rearrangement joins TRBV6-1 to TRBJ1-5, with D hard to call. Sequencing used blood. This TCR came from a female donor with papillary thyroid cancer or a benign thyroid nodule (not recorded which). Some clones in this sample may be carry-over from other donors' samples. CDR3 nucleotides: TGTGCCAGCGTCGTTGGGAGCAATCAGCCCCAGCATTTT. The encoded protein is CASVVGSNQPQHF.